Listed here are 14 T cell receptor beta chains from one sample, sequenced in a study of blood T cell repertoires in COVID-19. This table comes from immunoSEQ multiplex PCR, and its TCRdb copy is limited to in-frame clones, with some not included. Of 350,000 to 450,000 clones in the sample, about nine tenths were seen once. Material for sequencing was PBMCs or T cells enriched from blood (not recorded which). These receptors originate from a woman aged 25-40 years who had recovered from COVID-19.

The chain has TRBV19 and TRBJ2-7; perhaps TRBD1 as D (6 bases). Trimming left V 9 bases short and J 1 base short, with 13 bases between. The length of the CDR3 is 13 residues. The V gene's germline CDR1 is LNHDA and CDR2 SQIVND (reference sequence). This CDR3 is CASNKGESYEQYF. The CDR3, as DNA: TGTGCCAGCAACAAGGGGGAATCCTACGAGCAGTACTTC.

The rearrangement links TRBV7-2 to TRBJ2-3; D is unresolved. Per germline, CDR1 SGHTA and CDR2 FQGNSA. V was shortened by 3 bases and J by 0 bases, with 7 bases between the two germline ends. CDR3 length: 14 amino acids. The CDR3: CASSFQESTDTQYF. CDR3 nucleotide sequence: TGTGCCAGCAGCTTCCAGGAAAGCACAGATACGCAGTATTTT.

This clone occurred a few times. The V call is TRBV29-1, the J call TRBJ1-2; D is uncertain. The CDR3 is 11 amino acids. Trimming stripped 5 bases from V and 7 bases from J, with 11 bases between. Germline CDR1 and CDR2: SQVTM and ANQGSEA. This CDR3 reads CSVFGLRGYTF. In DNA form, the CDR3 reads TGCAGCGTTTTTGGGCTCCGTGGCTACACCTTC.

The chain has TRBV20-1 and TRBJ2-5, with D uncertain. V was pared by 6 bases and J by 3 bases, with 8 bases between. From germline, CDR1 is DFQATT and CDR2 SNEGSKA (reference sequence). This CDR3 has 11 residues. The chain's CDR3 is CSASFKETQYF. The CDR3 nucleotides read TGCAGTGCCTCTTTTAAAGAGACCCAGTACTTC.

The chain uses TRBV29-1 and TRBJ1-1; D uncertain. The CDR3 covers 12 residues. The V end was cut by 6 bases, the J end by 0 bases, with 8 bases between. Germline lookup yields CDR1 SQVTM and CDR2 ANQGSEA. CDR3 amino acids: CSVSGMNTEAFF. CDR3 in DNA: TGCAGCGTCTCGGGGATGAACACTGAAGCTTTCTTT.

The chain has TRBV6-5 and TRBJ2-7; the match to TRBD2 covers 7 bases. Germline V gene sequence: CDR1 MNHEY, CDR2 SVGAGI. The junction had 8 bases not matched to a gene; V was cut back by 3 bases and J by 3 bases. This CDR3 region has 15 residues. This chain's CDR3 is CASSYQISSGYEQYF. CDR3 DNA sequence: TGTGCCAGCAGTTATCAAATCTCTAGCGGCTACGAGCAGTACTTC.

The rearrangement links TRBV6-5 to TRBJ1-1, with TRBD1 as a possible D gene (5 bases). Germline V CDR1 and CDR2: MNHEY, SVGAGI. V was trimmed by 4 bases and J by 1 base, leaving 10 bases between them. The CDR3 totals 14 residues. The CDR3 sequence is CASSLRRGNTEAFF. The CDR3 coding sequence is TGTGCCAGCAGTTTACGAAGGGGGAACACTGAAGCTTTCTTT.

The chain joins TRBV30 to TRBJ1-1, with TRBD1 as a possible D gene (5 bases). Germline-derived CDR1 and CDR2 are GTSNPN and SVGIG (reference sequence). Trimming pared 2 bases from V and 1 base from J, leaving 11 bases between. The CDR3 runs 14 residues. The CDR3 is CAWSRGTGNTEAFF. CDR3 sequence (DNA): TGTGCCTGGAGTCGGGGGACGGGGAACACTGAAGCTTTCTTT.

The chain combines TRBV7-2 with TRBJ1-5; D may be TRBD1 (6 bases). The V end lost 1 base, the J end lost 3 bases, and 13 bases lay between the germline ends. CDR1 and CDR2 (germline): SGHTA, FQGNSA. This CDR3 has 16 residues. The CDR3 DNA reads as TGTGCCAGCAGCTTAGAGGGGGGGATTCTCAATCAGCCCCAGCATTTT. Its translation is CASSLEGGILNQPQHF.

The gene calls are TRBV19 and TRBJ2-7; perhaps TRBD2 as D (6 bases). Germline V gene lookup returns CDR1 LNHDA and CDR2 SQIVND (reference sequence). There are 13 residues in the CDR3. V lost 4 bases to trimming and J lost 7 bases, with 14 bases between them. CDR3 residues: CASSKEGLREQYF. DNA for the CDR3: TGTGCCAGTAGTAAGGAGGGTTTACGTGAGCAGTACTTC.

V and J are TRBV6-5 and TRBJ2-5; D may be TRBD1 (7 bases). Germline assignment: CDR1 MNHEY and CDR2 SVGAGI. The CDR3 runs to 15 residues. Between the trimmed V and J ends, which lost 6 bases and 5 bases, there was a span of 19 bases. CDR3 residues: CASRGIGGSGETQYF. As DNA, the CDR3 is TGTGCCAGCAGGGGTATAGGGGGCAGCGGGGAGACCCAGTACTTC.

The chain uses TRBV28 and TRBJ1-5; perhaps TRBD1 as D (5 bases). This CDR3 is built from 16 residues. Germline V lookup: CDR1 MDHEN, CDR2 SYDVKM. The V gene lost 4 bases and the J gene lost 2 bases, with 15 bases spanning the gap. The CDR3: CASSYPRVLGNQPQHF. DNA for the CDR3: TGTGCCAGCAGTTATCCCAGGGTACTCGGCAATCAGCCCCAGCATTTT.

CDR3 protein: CAWSVRLGGLNTEAFF. The CDR3 coding sequence is TGTGCCTGGAGTGTGAGGTTAGGGGGCCTGAACACTGAAGCTTTCTTT. The J gene is TRBJ1-1, the V gene TRBV30, with 7 bases aligning to TRBD1. The CDR3 is made up of 16 amino acids. CDR1 GTSNPN and CDR2 SVGIG come from the germline V gene (reference sequence). With 0 bases clipped from V and 0 bases from J, the junction kept 7 bases outside the gene matches.

V is TRBV6-1 and J is TRBJ1-5; D gene ambiguous. The CDR3 is made up of 14 amino acids. The germline V gene has CDR1 MNHNS and CDR2 SASEGT. The V end was cut by 1 base, the J end by 6 bases, with 10 bases between. The CDR3 loop reads CASSEGPSSQPQHF. As DNA, the CDR3 is TGTGCCAGCAGTGAAGGGCCCTCTAGTCAGCCCCAGCATTTT.